This T cell receptor (beta chain) was captured by sequencing in a study of cytomegalovirus exposure and HLA in healthy donors. Primers included in the PCR were 60 Vbeta and 13 Jbeta primers. TCRdb's table, derived via immunoSEQ multiplex PCR, lists solely in-frame clones and lacks some. The repertoire holds about 150,000 clones, 65% to 85% seen once, with less than 2% in the top ten. To note about this clone: Its specificity is unknown.

CDR3 length: 14 amino acids. Germline V CDR1 and CDR2: MNHEY, SVGAGI. After removal of 6 bases from V and 5 bases from J, the junction contained 9 bases not matched to a gene. Study-level points and caveats: Association of a missense DCLRE1C variant with TCR beta V- and J-gene trimming was reported in a later analysis. TCR beta sequences numbering around 15,000 were associated with HLA alleles at 0.05 false discovery rate in a later analysis.

Unrecorded immune exposure was likely among donors, who were nominally healthy when sampled. Sequenced: PBMCs. This rearrangement joins TRBV6-5 to TRBJ1-1; TRBD1 aligns across 7 bases. This clonotype was obtained from a woman between 18 and 29 years old in good health and CMV-seronegative. In DNA, the CDR3 is TGTGCCAGCAGAGCTACAGGGGATATTACTGAAGCTTTCTTT. It translates to CASRATGDITEAFF.